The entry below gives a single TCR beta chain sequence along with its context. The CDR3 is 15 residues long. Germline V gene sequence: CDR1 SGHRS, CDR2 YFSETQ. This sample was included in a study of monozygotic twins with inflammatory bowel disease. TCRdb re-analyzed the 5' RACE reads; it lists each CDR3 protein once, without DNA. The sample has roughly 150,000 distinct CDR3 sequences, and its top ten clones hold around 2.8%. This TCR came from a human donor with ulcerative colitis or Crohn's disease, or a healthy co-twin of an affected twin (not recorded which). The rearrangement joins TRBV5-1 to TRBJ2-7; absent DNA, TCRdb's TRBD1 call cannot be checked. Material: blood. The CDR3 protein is CASSPAVGKPAEQYF. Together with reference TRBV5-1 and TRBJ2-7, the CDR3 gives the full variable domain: KAGVTQTPRYLIKTRGQQVTLSCSPISGHRSVSWYQQTPGQGLQFLFEYFSETQRNKGNFPGRFSGRQFSNSRSEMNVSTLELGDSALYLCASSPAVGKPAEQYFGPGTRLTVT.